Each of the 22 T cell receptor beta chains below was sequenced from the same sample in a study of cytomegalovirus exposure and HLA in healthy donors. 13 Jbeta primers and 60 Vbeta primers were used for the PCR. TCRdb keeps only in-frame clones here, not all; method: immunoSEQ multiplex PCR. The data show tens of thousands of clones, with more than 70% seen just once and about 4% held by the top ten. The sequencing sample was made of PBMCs. The receptors stem from a middle-aged woman in good health and CMV-seronegative.

The chain has TRBV11-2 and TRBJ1-1; D remains unclear. CDR3 length: 15 residues. The V gene lost 3 bases and the J gene lost 0 bases, with 11 bases spanning the gap. Per germline, CDR1 SGHAT and CDR2 FQNNGV. The CDR3 DNA follows: TGTGCCAGCAGCTTCCTAATACGCATGAACACTGAAGCTTTCTTT. Protein: CASSFLIRMNTEAFF.

The rearrangement links TRBV15 to TRBJ1-1; possibly TRBD1 for D (5 bases). The germline CDR1 and CDR2 sequences are LNHNV and YYDKDF (reference sequence). CDR3 length: 16 amino acids. V dropped 0 bases and J dropped 0 bases, with 11 bases sitting between them. The CDR3 protein is CATSRDQGTLNTEAFF. Here the CDR3 DNA reads TGTGCCACCAGCAGAGATCAGGGCACCTTGAACACTGAAGCTTTCTTT.

J is TRBJ1-1 and V is TRBV5-4; 7 bases align to TRBD1. CDR1 is SGHNT, CDR2 YYREEE, per germline (reference sequence). This CDR3 spans 13 amino acids. The J segment lost 7 bases and the V segment lost 4 bases, leaving 7 bases of the junction unmatched. The CDR3 spells CASSTAYRGEAFF. In DNA form, the CDR3 reads TGTGCCAGCAGCACGGCGTACAGGGGTGAAGCTTTCTTT.

The V and J genes are TRBV6-5 and TRBJ1-5, with 8 bases lining up with TRBD1. CDR1 and CDR2 (germline): MNHEY, SVGAGI. J was trimmed by 2 bases and V by 4 bases; bases with no gene match: 7. The CDR3 sequence is 16 residues long. The CDR3 reads CASSSGPGQGNQPQHF. The CDR3 nucleotides read TGTGCCAGCAGTTCCGGGCCGGGACAGGGCAATCAGCCCCAGCATTTT.

This chain connects TRBV7-2 to TRBJ1-4; D is uncertain. This CDR3 region has 15 residues. V gave up 2 bases and J gave up 5 bases, with 12 bases separating them. Germline V gene data show CDR1 as SGHTA and CDR2 as FQGNSA. CDR3 in DNA: TGTGCCAGCAGCTTATGGGCAAGGGAGAATGAAAAACTGTTTTTT. As protein: CASSLWARENEKLFF.

The chain is built from TRBV4-3 and TRBJ2-2; 11 nucleotides line up with TRBD2. The J segment lost 4 bases and the V segment lost 4 bases, leaving 8 bases of the junction unmatched. Germline lookup yields CDR1 LGHNA and CDR2 YSLEER. The CDR3 is 17 amino acids. For the CDR3, the DNA is TGCGCCAGCAGCCGGGATAGCGGGGGGGCCGCCACCGGGGAGCTGTTTTTT. Translation: CASSRDSGGAATGELFF.

The chain is built from TRBV4-3 and TRBJ2-5; no definite D call. CDR1 and CDR2 (germline): LGHNA, YSLEER. CDR3 length: 18 residues. Trimming took off 0 bases at V and 1 base at J, with 18 bases between the two ends. The CDR3 loop is CASSQDLTSTKFQETQYF. CDR3 nucleotide sequence: TGCGCCAGCAGCCAAGATCTGACATCTACGAAATTCCAAGAGACCCAGTACTTC.

V gene TRBV7-2 combines with J gene TRBJ2-7; TRBD2 might be the D (5 bases). V was clipped by 4 bases and J by 2 bases, with 12 bases between them. CDR1 is SGHTA, CDR2 FQGNSA, per germline. This CDR3 is built from 14 residues. CDR3 amino acids: CASSSRRGTYEQYF. CDR3 DNA sequence: TGTGCCAGCAGCTCCCGCCGGGGAACCTACGAGCAGTACTTC.

Concerning this clone itself: This sample includes further DNA sequences coding for the same CDR3. This sequence joins TRBV9 and TRBJ1-1; weak D call: TRBD1 (6 bases). Trimming took 0 bases from V and 2 from J, leaving 8 bases between them. The CDR3 covers 14 residues. Per germline, CDR1 SGDLS and CDR2 YYNGEE. The CDR3 region has the DNA TGTGCCAGCAGCGTAGGACAGGTTAACACTGAAGCTTTCTTT. It yields the protein CASSVGQVNTEAFF.

J is TRBJ2-1 and V is TRBV7-3; 9 nucleotides match TRBD2. V shed 5 bases, J shed 5 bases, and the junction held 7 bases outside the gene matches. This CDR3 region has 15 residues. Germline loops: CDR1 SGHTA, CDR2 FQGTGA. The DNA of the CDR3 is TGTGCCAGCAGCCCCCGGACTAGCGAGGACAATGAGCAGTTCTTC. Protein: CASSPRTSEDNEQFF.

The rearrangement joins TRBV5-6 to TRBJ1-2; D is uncertain. The germline CDR1 and CDR2 sequences are SGHDT and YYEEEE. V lost 4 bases to trimming and J lost 7 bases, with 14 bases between them. The CDR3 is made up of 13 amino acids. CDR3 sequence reads: CASSRGWVGGYTF. In nucleotides, the CDR3 is TGTGCCAGCAGCCGAGGCTGGGTGGGTGGCTACACCTTC.

This clone was observed a handful of times. J is TRBJ2-5 and V is TRBV7-2, with D unresolved. The CDR3 length is 14 residues. V gave up 1 base and J gave up 5 bases, with 11 bases separating them. From germline, CDR1 is SGHTA and CDR2 FQGNSA. The CDR3 reads CASSLGYPDETQYF. CDR3 bases: TGTGCCAGCAGCTTAGGCTACCCCGATGAGACCCAGTACTTC.

The rearrangement links TRBV18 to TRBJ2-2, with D tentatively TRBD2 (5 bases). Trimming stripped 2 bases from V and 1 base from J, with 11 bases between. Germline lookup yields CDR1 KGHSH and CDR2 LQKENI. The CDR3 covers 16 residues. The CDR3 is CASSPAGQVNTGELFF. CDR3 nucleotides: TGTGCCAGCTCACCAGCGGGTCAGGTGAACACCGGGGAGCTGTTTTTT.

The chain combines TRBV30 with TRBJ2-1; D perhaps matches TRBD2 (7 bases). CDR3 size: 11 residues. Germline V gene lookup returns CDR1 GTSNPN and CDR2 SVGIG (reference sequence). Trimming cost V 5 bases and J 9 bases, with 11 bases left between them. The CDR3 nucleotides read TGTGCCTGGTGGGGGGGGCGTGAGCAGTTCTTC. Translation gives CAWWGGREQFF.

This sequence joins TRBV5-4 and TRBJ2-2; TRBD1 matches at 12 bases. Losses at the gene ends were 4 bases for V and 7 bases for J; bases not matched to a gene: 17. The germline V gene has CDR1 SGHNT and CDR2 YYREEE (reference sequence). This CDR3 comprises 19 residues. CDR3 in amino acids: CASSGPGTGGVISGGELFF. The CDR3 DNA is TGTGCCAGCAGCGGACCCGGGACAGGGGGCGTTATCTCTGGCGGGGAGCTGTTTTTT.

This clone was seen more than once but under ten times. The V call is TRBV15, the J call TRBJ1-5, with 9 bases aligning to TRBD1. Germline assignment: CDR1 LNHNV and CDR2 YYDKDF (reference sequence). The V and J ends lost 5 bases and 7 bases, in that order; junction bases with no gene match: 9. This CDR3 has 15 amino acids. The CDR3 spells CATSRKGQGGQPQHF. As DNA, the CDR3 is TGTGCCACCAGCCGAAAGGGACAGGGTGGCCAGCCCCAGCATTTT. The complete variable domain, with remaining parts taken from reference TRBV15 and TRBJ1-5, reads DAMVIQNPRYQVTQFGKPVTLSCSQTLNHNVMYWYQQKSSQAPKLLFHYYDKDFNNEADTPDNFQSRRPNTSFCFLDIRSPGLGDTAMYLCATSRKGQGGQPQHFGDGTRLSIL.

The chain recombines TRBV4-1 with TRBJ2-7; perhaps TRBD2 as D (5 bases). This CDR3 comprises 15 residues. V shed 1 base and J shed 1 base, with 11 bases lying between them. The V gene's germline CDR1 is MGHRA and CDR2 YSYEKL. The CDR3 DNA follows: TGCGCCAGCAGCCAAGGGCGCCTAGCTTCCTACGAGCAGTACTTC. This encodes CASSQGRLASYEQYF.

This chain uses TRBV29-1 with TRBJ2-5; no reliable D call. CDR3 length: 12 residues. Germline V CDR1 and CDR2: SQVTM, ANQGSEA. Between the trimmed V and J ends, which lost 4 bases and 5 bases, there was a span of 11 bases. CDR3 bases: TGCAGCGTTGTACGGTTAGAGGAGACCCAGTACTTC. The encoded protein is CSVVRLEETQYF.

Points on this clone: A read error may produce the germline difference seen at one junction end. V usage is TRBV29-1 and J usage is TRBJ1-2; D possibly corresponds to TRBD1 (5 bases). Germline CDR1 reads SQVTM; CDR2 reads ANQGSEA. The CDR3 consists of 12 residues. The CDR3 region has the DNA TGCAGCGTAGAAGATGACAGCTATGGCTACCCCTTC. Protein product: CSVEDDSYGYPF.

The J gene is TRBJ1-3, the V gene TRBV7-9; unclear D gene. This CDR3 region has 16 residues. Deletions cut 2 bases from V and 2 bases from J, with 13 bases between. Looked up from germline, CDR1 is SEHNR and CDR2 is FQNEAQ (reference sequence). The DNA of the CDR3 is TGTGCCAGCAGCTTAAGTCGGGAATTGGCTGGAAACACCATATATTTT. Translated, it gives CASSLSRELAGNTIYF.

CDR3 amino acids: CASSPGQMNTGELFF. The CDR3 coding sequence is TGTGCCAGCAGCCCCGGACAGATGAACACCGGGGAGCTGTTTTTT. The V call is TRBV5-4, the J call TRBJ2-2; weak D call: TRBD1 (6 bases). This CDR3 is 15 amino acids long. Germline V CDR1 and CDR2: SGHNT, YYREEE (reference sequence). V lost 4 bases and J lost 1, with 11 bases in between. Together with reference TRBV5-4 and TRBJ2-2, the CDR3 gives the full variable domain: ETGVTQSPTHLIKTRGQQVTLRCSSQSGHNTVSWYQQALGQGPQFIFQYYREEENGRGNFPPRFSGLQFPNYSSELNVNALELDDSALYLCASSPGQMNTGELFFGEGSRLTVL.

This clone appeared a single time. The chain links TRBV5-1 to TRBJ1-1; TRBD1 might be the D (5 bases). V was shortened by 4 bases and J by 1 base, with 14 bases between the two germline ends. CDR3 length: 15 amino acids. Germline CDR1 and CDR2: SGHRS and YFSETQ. The CDR3 DNA reads TGCGCCAGCAGCCTAATAAAAACAGGGAACACTGAAGCTTTCTTT. Translating it yields CASSLIKTGNTEAFF.